A single sample is the source of the 17 T cell receptor beta chains below, sequenced in a study of cytomegalovirus exposure and HLA in healthy donors. Produced via immunoSEQ multiplex PCR; TCRdb's table is partial and in-frame only. The sample contains approximately 300,000 clones, around 86% of which appear only once. Specimen: PBMCs. The receptors were sampled from a woman aged 18-29 years in good health and CMV-seronegative.

The V and J genes are TRBV27 and TRBJ1-1; no clear D gene. The germline V and J ends were trimmed by 0 bases and 3 bases, with 5 bases remaining between them. Germline CDR1 reads MNHEY; CDR2 reads SMNVEV (reference sequence). This CDR3 spans 13 amino acids. CDR3 bases: TGTGCCAGCAGTTTATCAGAGGACACTGAAGCTTTCTTT. Translated, it gives CASSLSEDTEAFF.

The chain recombines TRBV2 with TRBJ2-1, with 11 bases aligning to TRBD2. Losses at the gene ends were 1 base for V and 10 bases for J; bases not matched to a gene: 6. The CDR3 has 15 residues. Per germline, CDR1 SNHLY and CDR2 FYNNEI. The CDR3 loop is CASSEGALAGGEQFF. Here the CDR3 DNA reads TGTGCCAGCAGTGAAGGTGCCCTAGCGGGAGGCGAGCAGTTCTTC.

This rearrangement joins TRBV14 to TRBJ1-2, with 10 nucleotides matching TRBD1. The CDR3 runs 17 residues. V lost 5 bases to trimming and J lost 4 bases; unmatched junction nucleotides: 13. In germline, CDR1 is SGHDN, CDR2 FVKESK. CDR3 in amino acids: CASSSRDRGEHSYGYTF. The DNA of the CDR3 is TGTGCCAGCAGCTCTCGGGACAGGGGTGAGCATAGCTATGGCTACACCTTC.

The CDR3 reads CASSFHSGANVLTF. CDR3 nucleotides: TGTGCCAGCAGTTTCCACTCTGGGGCCAACGTCCTGACTTTC. The chain carries TRBV27 and TRBJ2-6; D is uncertain. Germline loops: CDR1 MNHEY, CDR2 SMNVEV (reference sequence). The CDR3 consists of 14 residues. V lost 3 bases and J 0 bases, leaving 3 bases between the germline ends.

The chain carries TRBV19 and TRBJ1-2; 8 bases are shared with TRBD1. This CDR3 has 13 residues. J gave up 7 bases and V 6 bases, and 7 bases lay outside the gene matches. In germline, CDR1 is LNHDA, CDR2 SQIVND (reference sequence). CDR3 protein: CASRTGQGGGYTF. CDR3 coding DNA: TGTGCCAGTAGAACTGGACAGGGAGGTGGCTACACCTTC.

The rearrangement joins TRBV4-2 to TRBJ1-4, with 9 positions matching TRBD1. The CDR3 extends over 15 amino acids. Unmatched junction bases numbered 5, after V lost 5 bases and J lost 4 bases. Germline CDR1 reads LGHNA; CDR2 reads YNFKEQ. CDR3: CASSTRTGDNEKLFF. The CDR3 DNA reads TGTGCCAGCAGCACCCGGACAGGGGATAATGAAAAACTGTTTTTT.

This chain links TRBV9 with TRBJ2-3; D is ambiguous. Germline CDR1 and CDR2: SGDLS and YYNGEE. Deletions cut 0 bases from V and 2 bases from J, with 13 bases between. There are 16 residues in the CDR3. The CDR3 loop reads CASSVGGGTNTDTQYF. In nucleotides, the CDR3 is TGTGCCAGCAGCGTAGGTGGCGGAACGAACACAGATACGCAGTATTTT.

The rearrangement links TRBV29-1 to TRBJ1-2; no clear D. Looked up from germline, CDR1 is SQVTM and CDR2 is ANQGSEA. Trimming stripped 3 bases from V and 7 bases from J, with 15 bases between. The CDR3 is made up of 13 amino acids. Written as DNA, the CDR3 is TGCAGCGTTGATTCGGCTCCTAGGAGTGGCTACACCTTC. Its translation: CSVDSAPRSGYTF.

This clone was detected a few times. This chain uses TRBV11-2 with TRBJ1-1, with TRBD1 matching 11 bases. V trimming: 6 bases; J trimming: 5 bases; junction bases outside the gene matches: 2. CDR1 and CDR2 from the germline V gene are SGHAT and FQNNGV. The CDR3 has 13 residues. CDR3: CASRGQGVTEAFF. CDR3 sequence (DNA): TGTGCCAGCAGGGGACAGGGGGTGACTGAAGCTTTCTTT.

The chain is built from TRBV19 and TRBJ2-7, with 7 bases that match TRBD2. The CDR3 loop spans 13 amino acids. V was clipped by 8 bases and J by 1 base; unmatched bases: 5. Germline V gene lookup returns CDR1 LNHDA and CDR2 SQIVND (reference sequence). The CDR3 loop is CASAGLVSYEQYF. Here the CDR3 DNA reads TGTGCCAGTGCCGGACTAGTTTCCTACGAGCAGTACTTC.

This clone was picked up a small number of times. The gene calls are TRBV27 and TRBJ2-3; D remains unclear. Germline values: CDR1 MNHEY, CDR2 SMNVEV (reference sequence). There are 12 residues in the CDR3. V was trimmed by 6 bases and J by 2 bases, leaving 6 bases between them. The CDR3: CASSSNTDTQYF. CDR3 DNA: TGTGCCAGCAGCTCTAACACAGATACGCAGTATTTT.

This clone was picked up one time. The chain couples TRBV2 to TRBJ2-5; 9 bases are shared with TRBD2. With 7 bases clipped from V and 4 bases from J, the junction kept 4 bases outside the gene matches. The CDR3 runs 13 residues. Germline CDR1 and CDR2: SNHLY and FYNNEI. CDR3 nucleotide sequence: TGTGCCAGCACTAGCGGGGTACGAGAGACCCAGTACTTC. It specifies CASTSGVRETQYF.

This clone was detected once. CDR3 nucleotides: TGCGCCAGCAGCCAAGTTGATCCTCTGACAGATGGCTACACCTTC. This gives the protein CASSQVDPLTDGYTF. The rearrangement joins TRBV4-1 to TRBJ1-2; D might be TRBD1 (5 bases). Germline V gene lookup returns CDR1 MGHRA and CDR2 YSYEKL. The CDR3 spans 15 residues. Trimming pared 1 base from V and 6 bases from J, leaving 15 bases between.

This chain joins TRBV21-1 and TRBJ2-5; the table assigns TRBD1, which was not confirmed against the DNA. TRBV21-1 is listed as a pseudogene. The CDR3 extends over 15 amino acids. This chain's CDR3 is CASSKYWTGQETQYF. The CDR3 DNA reads as TGTGCCAGCAGCAAATACTGGACAGGGCAAGAGACCCAGTACTTC.

The V call is TRBV6-5, the J call TRBJ1-4; D is unclear. CDR1 is MNHEY, CDR2 SVGAGI, per germline. V gave up 6 bases and J gave up 3 bases, with 11 bases separating them. The CDR3 is made up of 14 amino acids. The chain's CDR3 is CASREGFSNEKLFF. DNA for the CDR3: TGTGCCAGCAGGGAGGGCTTTTCTAATGAAAAACTGTTTTTT.

This clone was observed once. The chain is built from TRBV6-5 and TRBJ2-1; D might be TRBD2 (5 bases). Germline assignment: CDR1 MNHEY and CDR2 SVGAGI. This CDR3 is built from 12 residues. Trimming cost V 5 bases and J 8 bases, with 10 bases left between them. CDR3 nucleotides: TGTGCCAGCAGTCCGAGGGTCGATGAGCAGTTCTTC. The encoded protein is CASSPRVDEQFF.

The CDR3 sequence is CASSLPKRTEGERYGYTF. The CDR3 DNA reads TGTGCCAGCAGCTTACCCAAGCGGACAGAAGGGGAGCGGTATGGCTACACCTTC. This sequence joins TRBV7-8 and TRBJ1-2; a possible D gene is TRBD1 (6 bases). Germline CDR1 and CDR2: SGHVS and FQNEAQ. This CDR3 comprises 18 residues. Between the trimmed V and J ends, which lost 2 bases and 5 bases, there was a span of 24 bases.